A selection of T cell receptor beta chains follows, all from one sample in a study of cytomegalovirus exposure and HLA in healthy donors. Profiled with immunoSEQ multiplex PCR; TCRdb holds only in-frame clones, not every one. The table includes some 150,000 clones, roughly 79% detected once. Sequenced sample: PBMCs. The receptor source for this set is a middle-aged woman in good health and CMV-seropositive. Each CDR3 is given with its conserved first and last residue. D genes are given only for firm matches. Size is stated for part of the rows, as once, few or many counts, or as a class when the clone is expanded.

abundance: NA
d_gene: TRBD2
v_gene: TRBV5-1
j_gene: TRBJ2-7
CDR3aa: CASSLWLAGGNEQYF
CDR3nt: TGCGCCAGCAGCTTGTGGCTAGCGGGGGGGAACGAGCAGTACTTC

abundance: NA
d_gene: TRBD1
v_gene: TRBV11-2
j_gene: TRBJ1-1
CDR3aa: CASSQSGQETEAFF
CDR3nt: TGTGCCAGCAGCCAGTCGGGACAGGAAACTGAAGCTTTCTTT

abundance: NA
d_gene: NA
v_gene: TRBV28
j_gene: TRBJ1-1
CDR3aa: CASQKGGENTEAFF
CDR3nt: TGTGCCAGCCAAAAGGGGGGGGAGAACACTGAAGCTTTCTTT

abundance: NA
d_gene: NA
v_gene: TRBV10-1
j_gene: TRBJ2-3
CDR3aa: CRKTRPGVGADTQYF
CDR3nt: TGCCGAAAAACGAGGCCAGGGGTTGGGGCAGATACGCAGTATTTT

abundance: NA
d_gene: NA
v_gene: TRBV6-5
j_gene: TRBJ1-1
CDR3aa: CASTGGLNTEAFF
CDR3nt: TGTGCCAGCACGGGGGGACTGAACACTGAAGCTTTCTTT

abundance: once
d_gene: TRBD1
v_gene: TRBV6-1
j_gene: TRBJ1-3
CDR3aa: CASSEDRGLGNTIYF
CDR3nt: TGTGCCAGCAGTGAAGACAGGGGGCTGGGAAACACCATATATTTT

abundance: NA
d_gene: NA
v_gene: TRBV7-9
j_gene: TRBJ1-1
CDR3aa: CASSLDTNTEAFF
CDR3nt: TGTGCCAGCAGCTTAGACACGAACACTGAAGCTTTCTTT

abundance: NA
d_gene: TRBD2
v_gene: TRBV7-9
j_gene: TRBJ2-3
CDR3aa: CASSSTSVEDTQYF
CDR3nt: TGTGCCAGCAGTTCTACTAGCGTAGAAGATACGCAGTATTTT

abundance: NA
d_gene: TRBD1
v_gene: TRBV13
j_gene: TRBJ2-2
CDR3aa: CASSYGTGGSRGTGELFF
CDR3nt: TGTGCCAGCAGCTACGGGACAGGGGGCTCTAGGGGCACCGGGGAGCTGTTTTTT

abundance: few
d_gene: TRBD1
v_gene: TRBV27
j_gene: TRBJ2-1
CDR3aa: CASSIRQGAVQFF
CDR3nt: TGTGCCAGCAGTATCCGACAGGGGGCTGTGCAGTTCTTC

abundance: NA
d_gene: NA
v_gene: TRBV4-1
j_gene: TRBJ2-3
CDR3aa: CASTPRQQFSTDTQYF
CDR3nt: TGCGCCAGCACCCCAAGACAGCAGTTTTCCACAGATACGCAGTATTTT

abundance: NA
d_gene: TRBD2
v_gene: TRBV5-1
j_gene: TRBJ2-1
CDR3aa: CASSLVASGSYNEQFF
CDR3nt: TGCGCCAGCAGCTTGGTAGCTAGCGGATCCTACAATGAGCAGTTCTTC

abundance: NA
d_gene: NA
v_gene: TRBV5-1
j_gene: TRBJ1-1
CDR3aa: CASSVHRERNTEAFF
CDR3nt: TGCGCCAGCAGCGTCCACAGGGAGCGGAACACTGAAGCTTTCTTT

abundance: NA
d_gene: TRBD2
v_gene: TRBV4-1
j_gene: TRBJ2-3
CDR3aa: CASSQTRLAGVLTDTQYF
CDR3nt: TGCGCCAGCAGCCAAACAAGACTAGCGGGGGTTCTAACAGATACGCAGTATTTT

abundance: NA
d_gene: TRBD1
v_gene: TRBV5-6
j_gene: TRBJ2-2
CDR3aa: CASSPMTGDGTGELFF
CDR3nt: TGTGCCAGCAGCCCTATGACAGGGGATGGCACCGGGGAGCTGTTTTTT

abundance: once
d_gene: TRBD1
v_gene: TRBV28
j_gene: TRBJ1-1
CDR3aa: CASSLQGVEAFF
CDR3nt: TGTGCCAGCAGTTTACAGGGGGTTGAAGCTTTCTTT

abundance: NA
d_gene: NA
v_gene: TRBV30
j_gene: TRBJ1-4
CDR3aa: CAWSVTRLTNEKLFF
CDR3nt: TGTGCCTGGAGTGTAACACGTCTAACTAATGAAAAACTGTTTTTT

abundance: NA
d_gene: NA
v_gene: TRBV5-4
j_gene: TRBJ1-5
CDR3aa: CASSLEPSNQPQHF
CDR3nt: TGTGCCAGCAGCTTGGAGCCCTCCAATCAGCCCCAGCATTTT

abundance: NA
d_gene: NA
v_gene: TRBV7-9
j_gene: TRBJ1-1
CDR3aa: CSSSPPGGGMNTEAFF
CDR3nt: TGTTCCAGCAGCCCCCCCGGGGGGGGGATGAACACTGAAGCTTTCTTT

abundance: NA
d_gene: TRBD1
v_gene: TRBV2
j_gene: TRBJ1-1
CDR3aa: CASNRGPLDTEAFF
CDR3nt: TGTGCCAGCAACAGGGGACCGCTTGACACTGAAGCTTTCTTT

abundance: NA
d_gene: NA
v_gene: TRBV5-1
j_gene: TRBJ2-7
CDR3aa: CASSPTVSYEQYF
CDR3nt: TGCGCCAGCAGCCCGACAGTCTCCTACGAGCAGTACTTC

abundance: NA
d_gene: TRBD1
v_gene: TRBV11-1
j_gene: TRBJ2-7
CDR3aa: CASSYRTGTYEQYF
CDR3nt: TGTGCCAGCAGCTATCGGACAGGGACCTACGAGCAGTACTTC

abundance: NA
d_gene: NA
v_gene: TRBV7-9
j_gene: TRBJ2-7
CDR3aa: CASSYLGPYEQYF
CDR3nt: TGTGCCAGCAGCTACTTGGGCCCCTACGAGCAGTACTTC

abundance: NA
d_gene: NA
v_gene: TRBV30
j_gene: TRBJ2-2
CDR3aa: CASNWRGRAGELFF
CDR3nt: TGTGCCTCGAACTGGAGGGGAAGGGCCGGGGAGCTGTTTTTT

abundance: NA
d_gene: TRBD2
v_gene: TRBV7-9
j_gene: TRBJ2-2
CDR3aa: CASSLGTSSTGELFF
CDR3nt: TGTGCCAGCAGCCTTGGGACTAGCTCAACCGGGGAGCTGTTTTTT

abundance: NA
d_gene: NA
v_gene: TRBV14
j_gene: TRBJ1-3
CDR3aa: CASSQAGHGNTIYF
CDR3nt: TGTGCCAGCAGCCAAGCAGGGCATGGAAACACCATATATTTT

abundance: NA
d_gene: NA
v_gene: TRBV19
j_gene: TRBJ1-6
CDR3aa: CASSDQGSTSPLHF
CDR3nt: TGTGCCAGTAGTGACCAGGGCTCGACTTCACCCCTCCACTTT

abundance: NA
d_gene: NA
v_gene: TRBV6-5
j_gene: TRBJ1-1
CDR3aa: CASRRVWNTEAFF
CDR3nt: TGTGCCAGCAGACGAGTTTGGAACACTGAAGCTTTCTTT

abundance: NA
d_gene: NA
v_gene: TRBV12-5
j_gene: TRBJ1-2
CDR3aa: CASGFQTDGCTF
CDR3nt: TGTGCTAGTGGTTTTCAAACCGATGGCTGCACCTTC

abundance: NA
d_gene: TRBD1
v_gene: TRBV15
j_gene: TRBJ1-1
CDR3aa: CATSSRDRGETEAFF
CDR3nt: TGTGCCACCAGCAGCCGGGACAGGGGAGAGACTGAAGCTTTCTTT

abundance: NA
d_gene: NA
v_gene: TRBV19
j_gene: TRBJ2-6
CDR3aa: CASRSLRVALSGANVLTF
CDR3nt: TGTGCCAGTCGTAGCCTCAGGGTGGCCCTCTCTGGGGCCAACGTCCTGACTTTC